The rows below give T cell receptor beta chains drawn from one sample of a study of T cells in Graves' hyperthyroidism and ophthalmopathy. TCRdb itself ran the multiplex PCR reads through MiXCR, one entry per CDR3 protein. This sample has roughly 300,000 distinct CDR3 sequences, with under 30% found just once. The sequenced sample consisted of blood. These receptors all come from a man aged 35-49 years with Graves' hyperthyroidism that later progressed to Graves' ophthalmopathy. Each CDR3 is given with its conserved first and last residue. The order of the fields is D gene, clone size, J gene, V gene, CDR3 protein, CDR3 DNA. A D gene is named only where the DNA matches it firmly. A clone size is listed for some rows: how often the clone was seen (once, few, many), or a class if it is expanded.

>TRBD1|NA|TRBJ1-2|TRBV25-1
CASSEYYPWSDRADGYTF
TGTGCCAGCAGTGAATATTATCCGTGGTCGGACAGGGCCGATGGCTACACCTTC
>NA|many|TRBJ1-5|TRBV15
CATSRDRGSNQPQHF
TGTGCCACCAGCAGAGATCGCGGGAGCAATCAGCCCCAGCATTTT
>NA|NA|TRBJ2-7|TRBV6-5
CASSYSEEGRHSYEQYF
TGCGCCAGCAGTTACTCTGAAGAGGGGAGGCACTCCTACGAGCAGTACTTC
>NA|many|TRBJ2-2|TRBV27
CASSFRQVHTGELFF
TGTGCCAGCAGTTTCAGGCAGGTTCACACCGGGGAGCTGTTTTTT
>NA|NA|TRBJ2-5|TRBV7-3
CASSQTGTPGRRTQYF
TGTGCCAGCAGTCAAACCGGGACACCCGGGAGGAGGACCCAGTACTTC
>NA|many|TRBJ1-5|TRBV7-8
CASSLEGRYSNQPQHF
TGTGCCAGCAGCTTAGAGGGACGGTATAGCAATCAGCCCCAGCATTTT
>NA|NA|TRBJ2-7|TRBV12-3/TRBV12-4
CASSHGGFYEQYF
TGTGCCAGCAGCCATGGGGGGTTCTACGAGCAGTACTTC
>TRBD1|few|TRBJ2-5|TRBV24-1
CATSDSHQGVWETQYF
TGTGCCACCAGTGACTCTCATCAGGGGGTCTGGGAGACCCAGTACTTC
>TRBD1|many|TRBJ2-7|TRBV5-1
CASSLPAIGTGAEQYF
TGCGCCAGCAGCCTCCCAGCTATTGGGACAGGGGCGGAGCAGTACTTC
>NA|NA|TRBJ1-2|TRBV7-9
CASSTETNYGYTF
TGTGCCAGCAGCACGGAGACAAACTATGGCTACACCTTC
>NA|many|TRBJ1-1|TRBV7-9
CATRPPHREAFF
TGTGCCACCCGTCCCCCCCACAGGGAAGCTTTCTTT
>NA|NA|TRBJ1-3|TRBV13
CASSLGTGGSTIYF
TGTGCCAGCAGCTTAGGGACAGGAGGAAGCACCATATATTTT
>NA|many|TRBJ2-2|TRBV12-3/TRBV12-4
CASSSRATNTGELFF
TGTGCCAGCAGTTCGCGGGCAACGAACACCGGGGAGCTGTTTTTT
>NA|NA|TRBJ1-3|TRBV3-1
CASSQTGSGNTIYF
TGTGCCAGCAGCCAAACCGGTTCTGGAAACACCATATATTTT
>NA|few|TRBJ2-7|TRBV6-2/TRBV6-3
CASSRPGTLAYEQYF
TGTGCCAGCAGCCGCCCCGGGACTCTCGCCTACGAGCAGTACTTC